This T cell receptor (beta chain) was observed in a study of post-analysis software for immune sequencing data. Study-wide background: The disease courses covered relapsing-remitting, secondary progressive and progressive-relapsing multiple sclerosis.

Turning to this clonotype: Its antigen is currently unknown.

Each TCR beta cDNA library carried unique molecular identifiers. The yield from roughly 1 to 10 million T cells was roughly 500,000 cDNA molecules in total. Via MiXCR, TCRdb re-called the PCR reads, giving one row per CDR3 protein. Of 750,000 to 900,000 distinct CDR3 sequences listed, just over 45% are singletons. Study-wide results and limits: Among multiple sclerosis patients, normalized Chao1 diversity was significantly below that of controls. TRBV5-6, TRBV5-1 and TRBV20-1 belonged to a set of a few TRBV segments that were more frequent in patients than controls. Same-batch samples co-clustered strongly by F measure.

The CDR3 sequence is 14 residues long. V was pared by 8 bases and J by 2 bases, with 15 bases between. The V gene's germline CDR1 is MNHNS and CDR2 SASEGT. The chain links TRBV6-1 to TRBJ1-1; weak D call: TRBD1 (6 bases). The sequence was obtained from a girl aged 10 to 17 with multiple sclerosis. The specimen was blood. The CDR3 sequence is CASSEMDSNTEAFF. The CDR3, as DNA: TGTGCCAGCTCGGAGATGGACAGTAACACTGAAGCTTTCTTT.